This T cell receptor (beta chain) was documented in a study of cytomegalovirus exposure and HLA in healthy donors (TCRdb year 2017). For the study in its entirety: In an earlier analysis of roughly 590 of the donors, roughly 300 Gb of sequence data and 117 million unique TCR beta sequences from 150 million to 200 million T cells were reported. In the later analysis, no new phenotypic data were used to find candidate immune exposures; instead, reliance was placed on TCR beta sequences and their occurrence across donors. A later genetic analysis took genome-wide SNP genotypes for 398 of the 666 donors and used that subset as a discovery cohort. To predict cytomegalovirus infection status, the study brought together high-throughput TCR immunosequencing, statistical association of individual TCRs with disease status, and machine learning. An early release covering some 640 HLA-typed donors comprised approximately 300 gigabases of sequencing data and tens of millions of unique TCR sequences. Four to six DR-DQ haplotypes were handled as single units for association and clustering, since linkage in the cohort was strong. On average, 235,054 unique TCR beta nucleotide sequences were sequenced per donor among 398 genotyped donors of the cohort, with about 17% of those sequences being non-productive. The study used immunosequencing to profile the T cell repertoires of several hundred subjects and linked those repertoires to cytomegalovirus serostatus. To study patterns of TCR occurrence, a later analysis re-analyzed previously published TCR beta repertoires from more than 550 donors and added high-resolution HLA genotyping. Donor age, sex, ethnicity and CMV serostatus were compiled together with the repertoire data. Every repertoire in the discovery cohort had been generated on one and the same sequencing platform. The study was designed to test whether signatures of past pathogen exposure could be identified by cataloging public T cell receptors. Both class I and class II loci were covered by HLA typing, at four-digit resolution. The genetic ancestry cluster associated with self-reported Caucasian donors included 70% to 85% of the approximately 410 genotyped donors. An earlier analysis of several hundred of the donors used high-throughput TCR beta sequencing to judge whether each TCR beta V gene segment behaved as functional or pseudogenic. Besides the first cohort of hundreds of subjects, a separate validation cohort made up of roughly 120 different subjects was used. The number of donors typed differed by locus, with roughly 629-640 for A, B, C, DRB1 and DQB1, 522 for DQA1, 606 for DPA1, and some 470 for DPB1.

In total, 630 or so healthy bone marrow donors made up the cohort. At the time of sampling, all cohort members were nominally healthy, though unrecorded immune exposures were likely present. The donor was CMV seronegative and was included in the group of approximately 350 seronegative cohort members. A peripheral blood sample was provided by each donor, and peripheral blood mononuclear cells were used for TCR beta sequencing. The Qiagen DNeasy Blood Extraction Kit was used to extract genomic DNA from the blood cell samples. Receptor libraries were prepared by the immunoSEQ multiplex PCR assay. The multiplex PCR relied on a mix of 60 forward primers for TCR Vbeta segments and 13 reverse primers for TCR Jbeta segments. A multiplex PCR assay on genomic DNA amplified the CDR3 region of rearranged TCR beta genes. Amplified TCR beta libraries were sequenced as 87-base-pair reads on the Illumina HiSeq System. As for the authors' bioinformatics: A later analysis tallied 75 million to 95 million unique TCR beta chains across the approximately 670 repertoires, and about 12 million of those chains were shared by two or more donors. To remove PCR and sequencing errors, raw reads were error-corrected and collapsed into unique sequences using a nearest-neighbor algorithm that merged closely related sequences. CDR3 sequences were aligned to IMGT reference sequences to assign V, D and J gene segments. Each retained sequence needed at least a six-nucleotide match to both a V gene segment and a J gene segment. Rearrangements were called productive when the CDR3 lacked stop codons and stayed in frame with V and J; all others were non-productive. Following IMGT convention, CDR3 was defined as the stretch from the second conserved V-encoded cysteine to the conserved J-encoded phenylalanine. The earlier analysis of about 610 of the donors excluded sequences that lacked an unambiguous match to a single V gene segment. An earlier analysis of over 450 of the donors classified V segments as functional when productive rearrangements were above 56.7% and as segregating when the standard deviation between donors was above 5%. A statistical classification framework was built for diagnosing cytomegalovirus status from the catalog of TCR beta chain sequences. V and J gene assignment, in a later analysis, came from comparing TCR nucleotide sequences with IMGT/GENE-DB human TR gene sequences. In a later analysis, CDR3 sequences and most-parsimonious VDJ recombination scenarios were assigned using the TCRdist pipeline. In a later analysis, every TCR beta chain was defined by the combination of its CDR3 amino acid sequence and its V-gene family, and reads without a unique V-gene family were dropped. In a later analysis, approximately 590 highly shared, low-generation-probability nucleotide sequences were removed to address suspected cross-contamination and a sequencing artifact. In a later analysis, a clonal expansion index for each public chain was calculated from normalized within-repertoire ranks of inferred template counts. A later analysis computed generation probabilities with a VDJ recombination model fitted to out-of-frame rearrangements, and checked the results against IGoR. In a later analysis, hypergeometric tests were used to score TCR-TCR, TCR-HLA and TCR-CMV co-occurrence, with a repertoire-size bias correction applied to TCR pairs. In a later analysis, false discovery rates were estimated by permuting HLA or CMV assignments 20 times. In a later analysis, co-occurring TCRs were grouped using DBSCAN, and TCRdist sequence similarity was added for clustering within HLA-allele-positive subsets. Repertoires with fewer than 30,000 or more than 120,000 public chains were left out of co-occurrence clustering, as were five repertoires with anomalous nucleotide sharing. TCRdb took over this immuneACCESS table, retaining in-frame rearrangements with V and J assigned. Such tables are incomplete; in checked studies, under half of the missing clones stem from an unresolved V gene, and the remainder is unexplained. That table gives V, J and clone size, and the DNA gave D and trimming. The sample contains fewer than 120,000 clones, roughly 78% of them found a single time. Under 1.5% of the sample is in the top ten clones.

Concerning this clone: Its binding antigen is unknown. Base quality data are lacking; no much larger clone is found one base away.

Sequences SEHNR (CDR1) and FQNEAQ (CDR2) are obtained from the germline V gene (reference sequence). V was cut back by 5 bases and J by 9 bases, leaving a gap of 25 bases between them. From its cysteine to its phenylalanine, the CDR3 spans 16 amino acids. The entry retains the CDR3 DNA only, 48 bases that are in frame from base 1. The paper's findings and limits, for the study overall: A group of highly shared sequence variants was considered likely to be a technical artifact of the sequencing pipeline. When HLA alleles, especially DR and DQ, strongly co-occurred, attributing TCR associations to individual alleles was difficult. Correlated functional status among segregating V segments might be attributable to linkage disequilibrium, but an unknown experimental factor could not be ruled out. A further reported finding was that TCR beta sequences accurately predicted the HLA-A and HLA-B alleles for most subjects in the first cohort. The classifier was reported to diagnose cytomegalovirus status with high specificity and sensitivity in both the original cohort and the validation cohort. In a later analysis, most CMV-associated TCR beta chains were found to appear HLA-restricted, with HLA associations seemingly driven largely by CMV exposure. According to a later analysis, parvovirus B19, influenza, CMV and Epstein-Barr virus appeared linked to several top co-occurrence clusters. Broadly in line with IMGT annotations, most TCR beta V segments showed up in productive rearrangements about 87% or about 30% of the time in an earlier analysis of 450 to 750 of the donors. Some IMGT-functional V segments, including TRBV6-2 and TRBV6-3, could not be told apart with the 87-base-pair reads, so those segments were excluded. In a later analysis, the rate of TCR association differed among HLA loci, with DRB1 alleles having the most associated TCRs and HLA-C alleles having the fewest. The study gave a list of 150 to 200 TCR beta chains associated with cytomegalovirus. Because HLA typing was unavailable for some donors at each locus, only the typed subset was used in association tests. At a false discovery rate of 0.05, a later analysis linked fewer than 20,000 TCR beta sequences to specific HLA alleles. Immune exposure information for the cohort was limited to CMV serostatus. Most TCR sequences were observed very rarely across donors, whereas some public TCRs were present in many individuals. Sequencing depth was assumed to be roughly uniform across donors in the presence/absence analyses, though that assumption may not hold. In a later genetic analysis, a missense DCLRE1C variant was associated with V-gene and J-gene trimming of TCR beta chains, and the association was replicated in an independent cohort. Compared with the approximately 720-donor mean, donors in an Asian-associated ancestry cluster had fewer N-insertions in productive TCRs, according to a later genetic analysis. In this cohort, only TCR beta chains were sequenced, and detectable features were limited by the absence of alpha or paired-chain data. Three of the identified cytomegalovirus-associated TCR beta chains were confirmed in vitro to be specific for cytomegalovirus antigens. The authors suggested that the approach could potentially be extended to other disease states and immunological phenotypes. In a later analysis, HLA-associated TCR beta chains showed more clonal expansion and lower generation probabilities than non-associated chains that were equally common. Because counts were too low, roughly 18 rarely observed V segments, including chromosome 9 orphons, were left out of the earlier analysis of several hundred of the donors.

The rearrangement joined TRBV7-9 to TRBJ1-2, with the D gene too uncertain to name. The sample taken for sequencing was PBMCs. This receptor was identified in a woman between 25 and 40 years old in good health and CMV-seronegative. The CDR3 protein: CASSPPVASGEGRYTF. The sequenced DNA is TGTGCCAGCAGCCCACCAGTAGCGTCCGGTGAGGGCCGCTACACCTTC.